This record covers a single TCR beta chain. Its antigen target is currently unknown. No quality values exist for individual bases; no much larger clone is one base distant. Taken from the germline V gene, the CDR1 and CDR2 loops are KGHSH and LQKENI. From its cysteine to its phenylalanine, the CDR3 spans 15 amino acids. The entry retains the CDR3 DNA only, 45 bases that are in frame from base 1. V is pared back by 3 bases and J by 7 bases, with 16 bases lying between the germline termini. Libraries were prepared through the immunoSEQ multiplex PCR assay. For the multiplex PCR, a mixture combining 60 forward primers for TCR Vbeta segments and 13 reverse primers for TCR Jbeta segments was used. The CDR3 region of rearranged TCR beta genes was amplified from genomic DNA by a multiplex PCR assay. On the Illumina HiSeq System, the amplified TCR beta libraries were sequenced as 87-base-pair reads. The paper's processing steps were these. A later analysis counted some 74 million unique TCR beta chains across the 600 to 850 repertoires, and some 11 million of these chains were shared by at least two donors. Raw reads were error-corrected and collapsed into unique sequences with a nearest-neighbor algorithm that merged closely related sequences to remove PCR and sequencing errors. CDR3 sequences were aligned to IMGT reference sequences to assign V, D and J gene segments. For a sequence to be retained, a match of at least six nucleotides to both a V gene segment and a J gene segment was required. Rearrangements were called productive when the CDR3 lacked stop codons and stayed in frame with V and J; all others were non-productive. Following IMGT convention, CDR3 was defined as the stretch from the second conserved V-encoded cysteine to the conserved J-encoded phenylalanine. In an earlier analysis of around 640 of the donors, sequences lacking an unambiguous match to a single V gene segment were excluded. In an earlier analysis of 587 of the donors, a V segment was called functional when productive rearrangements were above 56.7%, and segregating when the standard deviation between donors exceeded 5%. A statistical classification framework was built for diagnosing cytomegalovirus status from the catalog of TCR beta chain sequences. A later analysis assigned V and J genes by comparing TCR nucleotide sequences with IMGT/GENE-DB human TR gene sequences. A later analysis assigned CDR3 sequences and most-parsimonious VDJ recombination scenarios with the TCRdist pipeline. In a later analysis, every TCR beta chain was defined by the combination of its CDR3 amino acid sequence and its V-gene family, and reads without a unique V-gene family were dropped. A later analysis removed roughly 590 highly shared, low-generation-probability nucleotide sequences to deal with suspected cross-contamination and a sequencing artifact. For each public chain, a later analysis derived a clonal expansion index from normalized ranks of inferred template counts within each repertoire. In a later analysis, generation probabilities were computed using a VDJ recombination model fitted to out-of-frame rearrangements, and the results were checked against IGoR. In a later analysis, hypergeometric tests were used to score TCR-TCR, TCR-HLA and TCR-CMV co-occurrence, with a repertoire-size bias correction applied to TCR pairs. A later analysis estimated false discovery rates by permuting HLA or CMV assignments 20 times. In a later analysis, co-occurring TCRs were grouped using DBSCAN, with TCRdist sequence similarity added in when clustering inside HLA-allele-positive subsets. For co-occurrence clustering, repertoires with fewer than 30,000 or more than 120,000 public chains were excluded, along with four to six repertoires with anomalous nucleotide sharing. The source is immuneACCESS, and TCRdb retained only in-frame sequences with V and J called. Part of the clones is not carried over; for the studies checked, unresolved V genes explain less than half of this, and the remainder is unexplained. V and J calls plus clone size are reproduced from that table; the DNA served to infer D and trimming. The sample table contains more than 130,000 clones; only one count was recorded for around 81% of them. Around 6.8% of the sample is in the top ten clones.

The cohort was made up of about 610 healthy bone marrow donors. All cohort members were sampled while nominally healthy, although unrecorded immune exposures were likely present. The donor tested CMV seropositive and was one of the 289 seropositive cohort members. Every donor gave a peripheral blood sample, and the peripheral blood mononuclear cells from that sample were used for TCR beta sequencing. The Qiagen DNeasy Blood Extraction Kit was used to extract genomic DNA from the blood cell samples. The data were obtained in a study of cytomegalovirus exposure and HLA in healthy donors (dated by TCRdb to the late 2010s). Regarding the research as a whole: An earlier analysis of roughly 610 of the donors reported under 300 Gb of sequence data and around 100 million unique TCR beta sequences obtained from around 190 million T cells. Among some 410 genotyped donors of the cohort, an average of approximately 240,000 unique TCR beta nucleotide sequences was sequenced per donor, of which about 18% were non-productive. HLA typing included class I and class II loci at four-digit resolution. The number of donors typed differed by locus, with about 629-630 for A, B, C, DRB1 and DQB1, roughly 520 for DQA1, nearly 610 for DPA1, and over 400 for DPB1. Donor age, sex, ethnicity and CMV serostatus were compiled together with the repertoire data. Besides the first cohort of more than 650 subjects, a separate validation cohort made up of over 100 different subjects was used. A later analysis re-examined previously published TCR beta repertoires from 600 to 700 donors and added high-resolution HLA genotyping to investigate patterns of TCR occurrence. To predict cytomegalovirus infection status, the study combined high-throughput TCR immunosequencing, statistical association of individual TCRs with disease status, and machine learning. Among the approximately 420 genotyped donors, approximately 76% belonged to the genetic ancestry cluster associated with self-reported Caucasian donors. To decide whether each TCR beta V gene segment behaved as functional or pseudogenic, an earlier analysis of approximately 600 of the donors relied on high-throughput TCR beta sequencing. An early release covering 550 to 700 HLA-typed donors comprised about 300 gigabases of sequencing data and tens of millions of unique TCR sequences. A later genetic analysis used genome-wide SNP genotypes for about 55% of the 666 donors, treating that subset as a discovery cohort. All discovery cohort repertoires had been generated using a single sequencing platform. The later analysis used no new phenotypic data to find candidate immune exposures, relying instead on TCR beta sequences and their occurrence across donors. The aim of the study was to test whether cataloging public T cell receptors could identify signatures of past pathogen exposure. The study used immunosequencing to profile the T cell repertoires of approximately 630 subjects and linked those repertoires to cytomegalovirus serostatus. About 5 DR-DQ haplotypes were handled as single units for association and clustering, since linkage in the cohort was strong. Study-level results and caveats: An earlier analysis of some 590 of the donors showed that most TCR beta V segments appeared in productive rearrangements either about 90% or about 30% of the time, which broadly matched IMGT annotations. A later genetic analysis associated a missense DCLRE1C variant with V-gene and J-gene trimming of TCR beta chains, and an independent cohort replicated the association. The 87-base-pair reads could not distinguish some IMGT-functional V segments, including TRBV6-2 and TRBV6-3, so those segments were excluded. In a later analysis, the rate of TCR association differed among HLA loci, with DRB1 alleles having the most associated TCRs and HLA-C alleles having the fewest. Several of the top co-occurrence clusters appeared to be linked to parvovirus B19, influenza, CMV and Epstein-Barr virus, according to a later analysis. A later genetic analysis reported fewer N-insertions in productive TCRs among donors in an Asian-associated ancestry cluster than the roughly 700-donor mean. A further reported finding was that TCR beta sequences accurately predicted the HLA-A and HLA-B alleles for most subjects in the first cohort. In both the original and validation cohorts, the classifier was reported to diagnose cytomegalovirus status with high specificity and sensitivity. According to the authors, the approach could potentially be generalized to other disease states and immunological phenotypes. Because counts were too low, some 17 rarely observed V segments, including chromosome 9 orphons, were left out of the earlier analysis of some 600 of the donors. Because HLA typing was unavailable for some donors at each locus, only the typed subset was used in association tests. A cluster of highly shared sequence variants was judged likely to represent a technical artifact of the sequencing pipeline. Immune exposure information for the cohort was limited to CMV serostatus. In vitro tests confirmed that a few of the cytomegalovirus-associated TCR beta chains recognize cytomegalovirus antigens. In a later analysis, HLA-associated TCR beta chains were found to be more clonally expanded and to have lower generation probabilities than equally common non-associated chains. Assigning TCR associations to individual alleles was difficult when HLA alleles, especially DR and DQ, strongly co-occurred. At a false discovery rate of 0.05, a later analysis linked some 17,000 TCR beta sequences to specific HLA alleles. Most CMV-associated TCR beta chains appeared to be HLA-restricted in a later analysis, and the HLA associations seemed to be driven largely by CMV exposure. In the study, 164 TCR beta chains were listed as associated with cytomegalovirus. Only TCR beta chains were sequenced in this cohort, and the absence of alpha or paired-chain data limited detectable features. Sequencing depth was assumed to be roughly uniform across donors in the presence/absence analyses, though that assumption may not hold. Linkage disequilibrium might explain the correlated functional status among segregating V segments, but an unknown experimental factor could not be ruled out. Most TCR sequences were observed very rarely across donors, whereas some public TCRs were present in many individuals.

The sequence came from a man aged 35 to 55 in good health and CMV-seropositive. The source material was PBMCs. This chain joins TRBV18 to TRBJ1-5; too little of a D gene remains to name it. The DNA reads TGTGCCAGCTCACCCACTCGCGGGGAGGTGCAGCCCCAGCATTTT. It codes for CASSPTRGEVQPQHF.